This T cell receptor (beta chain) was sequenced for a study of glioma-infiltrating T cells after dendritic cell vaccination. Method: immunoSEQ multiplex PCR; TCRdb's copy keeps in-frame clones and lacks some. The repertoire consists of roughly 100,000 clones, with about four fifths occurring once and the leading ten covering over 9.5%. Per germline, CDR1 SGHTA and CDR2 FQGNSA. This CDR3 is built from 16 residues. The V and J ends lost 5 bases and 1 base, in that order; junction bases with no gene match: 10. The clonotype comes from a human donor with glioblastoma. Sequences were derived from blood, sampled before dendritic cell vaccination. The V gene is TRBV7-2, the J gene TRBJ1-1; 7 nucleotides align to TRBD1. CDR3 sequence (DNA): TGTGCCAGCAGCCCCCGAAGGGGGCGAACGAACACTGAAGCTTTCTTT. Encoded protein: CASSPRRGRTNTEAFF.